This T cell receptor beta chain was captured in a study of a mutant IDH1 vaccine in newly diagnosed glioma. The CDR3 is 14 residues long. Germline CDR1 GTSNPN, CDR2 SVGIG (reference sequence). V lost 3 bases and J lost 7, with 19 bases in between. Note on this clone: The antigen is unknown.

This table comes from immunoSEQ multiplex PCR, and its TCRdb copy is limited to in-frame clones, with some not included. Counted here are about 64,000 clones, about 74% occurring once; the ten biggest clones make up 4.7%. Stated time point: week 35, safety follow-up. Vaccination used 300 ug of mutant IDH1 20-mer peptide per dose, with topical imiquimod. The TCR originated in a man aged 45-60 years with glioma. Material: PBMCs, obtained from a glioma patient whose treatment included an IDH1 peptide vaccine. The gene calls are TRBV30 and TRBJ2-7, with unresolved D. The CDR3 protein is CAWRAGLWSGEQYF. The DNA for the CDR3 is TGTGCCTGGAGGGCAGGATTATGGTCCGGGGAGCAGTACTTC.